Below, 13 T cell receptor beta chains from the same sample are listed, as sequenced in a study of blood T cell repertoires in COVID-19. The repertoire was sequenced with immunoSEQ multiplex PCR; TCRdb's copy has only in-frame clones and lacks some. Altogether tens of thousands of clones are present, approximately 89% being singletons, with the ten largest covering 4.9%. Specimen: peripheral blood. All receptors derive from a middle-aged man with active or convalescent COVID-19.

This clone was observed a handful of times. This chain connects TRBV3-1 (or the pseudogene TRBV3-2) to TRBJ1-6; no reliable D call. Trimming pared 0 bases from V and 8 bases from J, leaving 5 bases between. The germline V gene encodes CDR1 LGHDT and CDR2 YNNKEL (reference sequence). CDR3 size: 13 residues. The CDR3 is CASSQDSYSPLHF. CDR3 in DNA: TGTGCCAGCAGCCAAGACAGTTATTCACCCCTCCACTTT.

The J gene is TRBJ1-3, the V gene TRBV18, with 8 bases that match TRBD1. Germline values: CDR1 KGHSH, CDR2 LQKENI. The CDR3 loop spans 14 amino acids. With V trimmed by 0 bases and J by 8 bases, 3 bases remained unmatched. CDR3 in DNA: TGTGCCAGCTCACCACCCGACAGGGGCCACACCATATATTTT. Residues: CASSPPDRGHTIYF.

The rearrangement uses TRBV28 and TRBJ1-5; maybe TRBD1 (5 bases). Looked up from germline, CDR1 is MDHEN and CDR2 is SYDVKM. The CDR3 runs to 19 residues. The V end lost 6 bases, the J end lost 0 bases, and 24 bases lay between the germline ends. In DNA, the CDR3 is TGTGCCAGCAGCCTGGCCCGGTCTTGGACACACTATAGCAATCAGCCCCAGCATTTT. It encodes CASSLARSWTHYSNQPQHF.

The chain recombines TRBV11-2 with TRBJ1-2, with D possibly being TRBD1 (5 bases). The V and J ends lost 5 bases and 8 bases respectively, with 15 bases between them. Germline CDR1 and CDR2: SGHAT and FQNNGV. The CDR3 covers 13 residues. In DNA form, the CDR3 reads TGTGCCAGCAGCGACAGTGAATACGGGGGCTACACCTTC. Translated, it gives CASSDSEYGGYTF.

The V gene is TRBV12-3 or TRBV12-4, the J gene TRBJ2-1; 7 nucleotides align to TRBD1. CDR3 length: 12 amino acids. The V gene end was trimmed by 6 bases and the J gene end by 7 bases; junction bases not matched to a gene: 3. Here the CDR3 DNA reads TGTGCCAGCAGACAGGGGACAAATGAGCAGTTCTTC. Translation gives CASRQGTNEQFF.

This chain links TRBV5-6 with TRBJ2-7; possible D gene TRBD1, 5 bases. The CDR3 is 14 amino acids. The germline CDR1 and CDR2 sequences are SGHDT and YYEEEE. The germline V and J ends were trimmed by 1 base and 2 bases, with 10 bases remaining between them. The CDR3 region has the DNA TGTGCCAGCAGCTTGCGACAGCCACCCTACGAGCAGTACTTC. This sequence encodes CASSLRQPPYEQYF.

There are a few counts of this clone. The chain links TRBV21-1 to TRBJ2-7; the table's D call, TRBD1, has no DNA check behind it. TRBV21-1 is a documented pseudogene. The CDR3 loop spans 15 amino acids. The CDR3 bases are TGTGCCAGCAGCCCTCGGACAGGGGAGGTGAACGAGCAGTACTTC. Translation: CASSPRTGEVNEQYF.

The chain couples TRBV5-1 to TRBJ2-7; 7 nucleotides line up with TRBD2. Germline values: CDR1 SGHRS, CDR2 YFSETQ. This CDR3 is built from 14 residues. The V gene end was trimmed by 1 base and the J gene end by 3 bases; junction bases not matched to a gene: 4. CDR3 DNA sequence: TGCGCCAGCAGCTTGAGCGGGGCGTACTACGAGCAGTACTTC. Protein: CASSLSGAYYEQYF.

The rearrangement joins TRBV19 to TRBJ1-1, with 7 bases lining up with TRBD1. Germline CDR1 is LNHDA and CDR2 is SQIVND (reference sequence). J lost 6 bases, V lost 5 bases, and 9 bases had no gene match. The CDR3 consists of 14 residues. CDR3 amino acids: CASSETGRVAEAFF. The CDR3 DNA follows: TGTGCCAGTAGTGAGACAGGGAGAGTCGCTGAAGCTTTCTTT.

A few counts support this clone. In nucleotides, the CDR3 is TGTGCCAGCAGTAAACGGATAGCAGGGAATCAGCCCCAGCATTTT. Translation gives CASSKRIAGNQPQHF. The chain recombines TRBV6-2 or TRBV6-3 with TRBJ1-5; the D gene is possibly TRBD1 (5 bases). The CDR3 extends over 15 amino acids. The germline V gene has CDR1 MNHEY and CDR2 SVGEGT. V lost 5 bases and J lost 4, with 15 bases in between.

The chain links TRBV24-1 to TRBJ2-3; a possible D gene is TRBD2 (6 bases). CDR1 KGHDR and CDR2 SFDVKD come from the germline V gene. V was shortened by 3 bases and J by 4 bases, with 16 bases between the two germline ends. The CDR3 spans 16 residues. In DNA form, the CDR3 reads TGTGCCACCAGTGATCCTCGGGGGTCCCGGGCAGATACGCAGTATTTT. It yields the protein CATSDPRGSRADTQYF.

The chain is built from TRBV6-1 and TRBJ2-1, with 9 bases identical to TRBD1. Trimming removed 4 bases from V and 7 bases from J; junction bases left unmatched: 11. This CDR3 has 16 residues. Looked up from germline, CDR1 is MNHNS and CDR2 is SASEGT. The CDR3 region has the DNA TGTGCCAGCAGTGTACAAGGGGGACAGGGAAGGAATGAGCAGTTCTTC. It encodes CASSVQGGQGRNEQFF.

The chain joins TRBV4-2 to TRBJ2-5; 13 bases line up with TRBD2. The CDR3 is made up of 16 amino acids. Germline values: CDR1 LGHNA, CDR2 YNFKEQ. With 5 bases clipped from V and 1 base from J, the junction kept 4 bases outside the gene matches. This chain's CDR3 is CASSRLAGGSQETQYF. For the CDR3, the DNA is TGTGCCAGCAGCAGACTAGCGGGGGGTTCCCAAGAGACCCAGTACTTC.